The 4 T cell receptor beta chains listed next were all sequenced from one sample in a study of blood T cell repertoires in COVID-19. Clones were read by immunoSEQ multiplex PCR, and TCRdb kept only the in-frame ones, dropping some. The sample includes tens of thousands of clones, 80% seen only once; the top ten take over 15%. Sequencing was carried out using peripheral blood. The origin of the receptors is a human donor in a cohort sampled during active COVID-19.

The chain links TRBV12-3 or TRBV12-4 to TRBJ1-2; D remains unclear. V lost 1 base to trimming and J lost 4 bases, with 7 bases between them. This CDR3 has 13 amino acids. CDR3 coding DNA: TGTGCCAGCAGTTTAGGGGCCTTCTATGGCTACACCTTC. Protein: CASSLGAFYGYTF.

This clone was picked up one time. This sequence joins TRBV12-3 or TRBV12-4 and TRBJ1-1; 8 positions match TRBD1. The junction had 4 bases not matched to a gene; V was cut back by 7 bases and J by 3 bases. The CDR3 runs to 13 residues. The CDR3: CASTRQGYTEAFF. DNA of the CDR3: TGTGCCAGCACCCGACAGGGGTACACTGAAGCTTTCTTT.

The chain links TRBV7-2 to TRBJ2-2; D uncertain. Germline lookup yields CDR1 SGHTA and CDR2 FQGNSA. The V end lost 2 bases, the J end lost 7 bases, and 14 bases lay between the germline ends. The CDR3 length is 15 residues. The CDR3 region has the DNA TGTGCCAGCAGCTTATCGCCCACCCCAGGCGGGGAGCTGTTTTTT. This sequence encodes CASSLSPTPGGELFF.

The V call is TRBV9, the J call TRBJ2-7, with a tentative D call TRBD2 (6 bases). The germline V gene has CDR1 SGDLS and CDR2 YYNGEE. This CDR3 contains 14 residues. V lost 0 bases, J lost 3 bases, and 10 bases lay in between. In DNA form, the CDR3 reads TGTGCCAGCAGCGTAGCGGAGGGTGACTACGAGCAGTACTTC. This translates into CASSVAEGDYEQYF.